These T cell receptor beta chains were read from a single sample in a study of early T cells in non-severe SARS-CoV-2 infection. Each CDR3 protein gets one entry after TCRdb re-called the 5' RACE reads with MiXCR. This table holds around 66,000 distinct CDR3 sequences, around 5.7% found once. The material was whole blood, obtained at baseline. Source of these receptors: an adult who was a healthcare worker with PCR-confirmed SARS-CoV-2 infection or an uninfected control (not recorded which). The CDR3 runs from the conserved cysteine through the conserved F or W. Clone size, where shown, is once, few, many, or a class for clones that have expanded.

>.|TRBV20-1|TRBJ1-1
CSASEGMSTEAFF
>few|TRBV5-8|TRBJ2-1
CASSVDGISYNEQFF
>.|TRBV10-2|TRBJ2-5
CASSDIKETQYF
>many|TRBV6-2/TRBV6-3|TRBJ1-1
CASSYSGYGTEAFF
>.|TRBV6-1|TRBJ2-4
CASSDAGGYGNIQYF
>few|TRBV10-3|TRBJ1-2
CAITDPLDRGRDGYTF
>many|TRBV29-1|TRBJ2-2
CSIRTSAKTGELFF
>many|TRBV12-3/TRBV12-4|TRBJ1-1
CASSLEPNTEAFF
>few|TRBV3-1|TRBJ1-6
CASSQRGNSPLHF
>many|TRBV18|TRBJ2-2
CASSPNRQNTGELFF
>many|TRBV29-1|TRBJ1-1
CSVGDRGNAEAFF
>many|TRBV5-4|TRBJ1-2
CASSTQGTYGYTF
>many|TRBV28|TRBJ2-2
CASSRGGPDVTGELFF
>many|TRBV19|TRBJ2-7
CASSISRGIGSYEQYF
>many|TRBV6-2/TRBV6-3|TRBJ1-2
CASSLEGRSGGYTF
>many|TRBV4-1|TRBJ2-7
CASSQWTSADYEQYF
>many|TRBV4-2|TRBJ2-1
CASSKELAGSTYNEQFF
>many|TRBV5-4|TRBJ2-1
CASSLGGSYNEQFF
>many|TRBV7-6|TRBJ2-7
CASSSAAGGRKGEQYF
>many|TRBV6-6|TRBJ2-1
CASSRLAGDNEQFF
>.|TRBV5-1|TRBJ1-1
CASGTQGDTEAFF
>many|TRBV29-1|TRBJ2-1
CSVRLAGNEQFF
>few|TRBV4-1|TRBJ2-4
CASSHAGAAKNIQYF
>many|TRBV5-1|TRBJ1-1
CASSLGSTVDTEAFF
>.|TRBV6-2/TRBV6-3|TRBJ2-7
CASRYTDRTSSHF
>many|TRBV7-2|TRBJ2-1
CASSPRGLAGLDYNEQFF
>many|TRBV13|TRBJ1-6
CASRETGLNSPLHF
>.|TRBV20-1|TRBJ2-1
CSARATSSEQFF
>many|TRBV11-1|TRBJ2-1
CASSPHLSSYNEQFF
>.|TRBV28|TRBJ2-1
CASSLGLADNEQFF
>many|TRBV28|TRBJ2-4
CASSWDGGDIQYF
>few|TRBV11-2|TRBJ2-1
CASSRASGRTEQFF
>.|TRBV4-3|TRBJ2-1
CASSQDTGGWNVQFF
>many|TRBV10-1|TRBJ1-5
CASSLDTDQPQHF
>many|TRBV15|TRBJ2-7
CATSRPPGHHQYF
>.|TRBV28|TRBJ1-5
CASRGQFSNQPQHF
>many|TRBV6-1|TRBJ2-1
CASSPRDRENNEQFF
>many|TRBV7-2|TRBJ2-2
CASSLEGVAGRSTGELFF